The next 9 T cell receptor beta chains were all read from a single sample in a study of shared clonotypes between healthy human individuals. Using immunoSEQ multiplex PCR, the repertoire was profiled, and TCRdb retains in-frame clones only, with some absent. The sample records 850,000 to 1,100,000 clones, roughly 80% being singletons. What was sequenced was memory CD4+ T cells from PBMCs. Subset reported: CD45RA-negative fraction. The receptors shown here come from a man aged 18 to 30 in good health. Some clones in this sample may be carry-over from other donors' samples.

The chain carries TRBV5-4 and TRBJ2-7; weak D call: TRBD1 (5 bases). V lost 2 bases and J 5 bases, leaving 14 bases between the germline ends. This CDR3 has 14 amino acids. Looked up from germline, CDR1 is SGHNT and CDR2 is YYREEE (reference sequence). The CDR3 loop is CASSFWGRSHEQYF. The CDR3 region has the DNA TGTGCCAGCAGCTTCTGGGGCCGTAGTCACGAGCAGTACTTC.

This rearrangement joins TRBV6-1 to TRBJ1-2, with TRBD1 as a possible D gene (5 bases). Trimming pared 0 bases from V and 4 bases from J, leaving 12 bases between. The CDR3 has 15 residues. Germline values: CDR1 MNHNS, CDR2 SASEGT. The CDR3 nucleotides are TGTGCCAGCAGTGAAGCGAACGGGCAGGGCTATGGCTACACCTTC. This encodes CASSEANGQGYGYTF.

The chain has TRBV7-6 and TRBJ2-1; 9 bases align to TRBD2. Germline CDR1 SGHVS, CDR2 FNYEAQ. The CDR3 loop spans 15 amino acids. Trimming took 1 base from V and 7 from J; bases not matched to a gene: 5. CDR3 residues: CASSLGGAGGNEQFF. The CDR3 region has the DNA TGTGCCAGCAGCTTAGGAGGAGCGGGAGGAAATGAGCAGTTCTTC. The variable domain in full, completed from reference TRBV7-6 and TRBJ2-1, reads GAGVSQSPRYKVTKRGQDVALRCDPISGHVSLYWYRQALGQGPEFLTYFNYEAQQDKSGLPNDRFSAERPEGSISTLTIQRTEQRDSAMYRCASSLGGAGGNEQFFGPGTRLTVL.

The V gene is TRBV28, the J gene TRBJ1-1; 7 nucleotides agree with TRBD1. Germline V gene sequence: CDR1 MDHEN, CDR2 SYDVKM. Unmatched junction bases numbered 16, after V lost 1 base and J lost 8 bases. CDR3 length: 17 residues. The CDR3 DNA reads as TGTGCCAGCAGTTTATTCAGTTGGGCTGGACAGGTCCCCGAAGCTTTCTTT. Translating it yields CASSLFSWAGQVPEAFF.

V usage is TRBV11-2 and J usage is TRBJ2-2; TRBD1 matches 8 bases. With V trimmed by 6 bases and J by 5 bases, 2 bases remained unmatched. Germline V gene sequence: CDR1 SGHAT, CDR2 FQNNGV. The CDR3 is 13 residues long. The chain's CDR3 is CASSRQGTGELFF. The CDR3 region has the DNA TGTGCCAGCAGTAGACAGGGGACCGGGGAGCTGTTTTTT.

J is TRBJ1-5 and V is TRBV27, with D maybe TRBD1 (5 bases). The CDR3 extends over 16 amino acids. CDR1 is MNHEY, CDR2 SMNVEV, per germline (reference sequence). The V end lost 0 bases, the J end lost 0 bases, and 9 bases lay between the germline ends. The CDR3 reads CASSLSRGHSNQPQHF. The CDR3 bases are TGTGCCAGCAGTTTATCAAGAGGACATAGCAATCAGCCCCAGCATTTT.

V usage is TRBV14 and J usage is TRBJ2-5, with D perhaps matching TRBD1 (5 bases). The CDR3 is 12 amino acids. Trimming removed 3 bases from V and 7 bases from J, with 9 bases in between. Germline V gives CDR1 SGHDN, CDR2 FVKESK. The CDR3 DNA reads TGTGCCAGCAGCCATGCGCAGGGGACCCAGTACTTC. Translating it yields CASSHAQGTQYF.

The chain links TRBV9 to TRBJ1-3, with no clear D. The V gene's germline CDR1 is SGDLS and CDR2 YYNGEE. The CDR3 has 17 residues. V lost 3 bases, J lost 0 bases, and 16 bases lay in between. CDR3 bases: TGTGCCAGCAGCGCCCGCTACGACCCAGGCTCTGGAAACACCATATATTTT. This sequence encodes CASSARYDPGSGNTIYF.

The CDR3 region is CASRVPGRNTEAFF. The CDR3 DNA reads TGTGCCAGCAGAGTACCAGGGAGGAACACTGAAGCTTTCTTT. The V gene is TRBV6-5, the J gene TRBJ1-1; D is perhaps TRBD1 (5 bases). Trimming pared 6 bases from V and 1 base from J, leaving 12 bases between. The CDR3 runs 14 residues. CDR1 and CDR2 from the germline V gene are MNHEY and SVGAGI.